This T cell receptor beta chain was captured in a study of cytomegalovirus exposure and HLA in healthy donors. All donors participated as healthy donors of bone marrow. The CDR3 runs 14 residues. Trimming removed 5 bases from V and 1 base from J, with 12 bases in between. From germline, CDR1 is SQVTM and CDR2 ANQGSEA. Notes on the study in general: Presence/absence analyses rested on an assumption that sequencing depth was roughly uniform across donors. Rarity characterized most TCR sequences, yet some public TCRs appeared in many donors. In an earlier analysis, about 90% or about 30%: the productive usage of most TCR beta V segments.

Amplification used 60 Vbeta primers and 13 Jbeta primers. Profiled with immunoSEQ multiplex PCR; TCRdb holds only in-frame clones, not every one. The sample has 110,000 or so clones; about 78% are singletons. On this clone itself: Its antigen is as yet unknown.

Sequencing used PBMCs. This clonotype was obtained from a woman between 40 and 50 years old in good health and CMV-seropositive. The chain has TRBV29-1 and TRBJ1-3; tentative D call: TRBD1 (5 bases). The CDR3 coding sequence is TGCAGCGTTAGGGGCGAGATTTCTGGAAACACCATATATTTT. This sequence encodes CSVRGEISGNTIYF.